The TCR beta chain described here comes from a study of T cells after yellow fever vaccination. TCRdb re-called the 5' RACE reads through MiXCR, storing one row per CDR3 protein. The profile shows 300,000 to 350,000 distinct CDR3 sequences, 7% to 10% of them singletons. In this sample, this clonotype turned up a few times. CDR3 length: 20 amino acids. J lost 0 bases, V lost 2 bases, and 10 bases had no gene match. Germline loops: CDR1 SGHAT, CDR2 FQNNGV. This sequence was found in a man in his late teens or twenties who received the YFV17D yellow fever vaccine. The specimen was PBMCs, collected more than 40 days after the first yellow fever vaccination. The chain employs TRBV11-2 and TRBJ2-1; 13 bases map to TRBD2. The CDR3 sequence: CASSLPRTSGGLSSYNEQFF. CDR3 sequence (DNA): TGTGCCAGCAGCTTACCTCGGACTAGCGGGGGCCTGAGCTCCTACAATGAGCAGTTCTTC.